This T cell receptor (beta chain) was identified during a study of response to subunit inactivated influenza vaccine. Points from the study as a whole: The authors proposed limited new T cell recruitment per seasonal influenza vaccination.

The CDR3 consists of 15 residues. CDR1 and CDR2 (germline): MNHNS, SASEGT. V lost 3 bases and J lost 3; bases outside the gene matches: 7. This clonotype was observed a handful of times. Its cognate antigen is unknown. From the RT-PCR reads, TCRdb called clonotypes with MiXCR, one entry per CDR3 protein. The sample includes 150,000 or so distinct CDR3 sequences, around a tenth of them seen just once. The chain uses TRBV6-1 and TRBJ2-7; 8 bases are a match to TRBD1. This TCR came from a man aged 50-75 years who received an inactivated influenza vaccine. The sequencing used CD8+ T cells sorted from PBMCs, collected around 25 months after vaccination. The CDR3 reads CASSDRGLSIYEQYF. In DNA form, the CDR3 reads TGTGCCAGCAGTGACAGGGGGCTGTCTATCTACGAGCAGTACTTC.